The clone carrying this T cell receptor beta chain came up a few times. Its specificity is unknown. TCRdb re-derived calls from the reads in MiXCR, one entry per CDR3 protein. The table includes 170,000 or so distinct CDR3 sequences, approximately 18% detected once. This entry belongs to a study of T cell repertoires in cytomegalovirus infection. Study summary: Carrying CMV and the relevant HLA type showed in public TCR beta signatures. Whole-study findings and limits: CMV-specific HLA-C-restricted TCR beta clonotypes dominated the ex vivo response.

CDR1 is SQVTM, CDR2 ANQGSEA, per germline. The V gene end was trimmed by 3 bases and the J gene end by 2 bases; junction bases not matched to a gene: 16. This CDR3 region has 19 residues. This TCR came from a human donor in good health (CMV status not recorded). Some clones in this sample may be carry-over from other donors' samples. The sequencing input was CD8+ T cells from PBMCs. The chain links TRBV29-1 to TRBJ2-3; TRBD1 matches at 11 bases. CDR3 in DNA: TGCAGCGTTGATGTCAGGACAGGGGGCCGCGGGGGTGACACAGATACGCAGTATTTT. Amino acid sequence: CSVDVRTGGRGGDTDTQYF.